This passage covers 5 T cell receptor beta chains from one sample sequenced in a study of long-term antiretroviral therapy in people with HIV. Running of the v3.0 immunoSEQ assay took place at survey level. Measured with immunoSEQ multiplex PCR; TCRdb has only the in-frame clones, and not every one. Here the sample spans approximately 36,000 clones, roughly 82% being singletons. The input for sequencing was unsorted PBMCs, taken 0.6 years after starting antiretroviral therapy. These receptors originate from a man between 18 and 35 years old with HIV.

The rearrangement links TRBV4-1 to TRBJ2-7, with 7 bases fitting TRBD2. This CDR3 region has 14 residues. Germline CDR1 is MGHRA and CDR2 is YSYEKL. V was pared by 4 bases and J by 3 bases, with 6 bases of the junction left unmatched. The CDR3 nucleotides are TGCGCCAGCAGCCCCGAGAGGGACTACTACGAGCAGTACTTC. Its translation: CASSPERDYYEQYF.

The CDR3 loop reads CASSWMGSGNTIYF. DNA for the CDR3: TGTGCCAGCAGTTGGATGGGGTCTGGAAACACCATATATTTT. The J gene is TRBJ1-3, the V gene TRBV28; no clear D. Germline CDR1 reads MDHEN; CDR2 reads SYDVKM. The V gene lost 4 bases and the J gene lost 1 base, with 8 bases spanning the gap. The CDR3 spans 14 residues.

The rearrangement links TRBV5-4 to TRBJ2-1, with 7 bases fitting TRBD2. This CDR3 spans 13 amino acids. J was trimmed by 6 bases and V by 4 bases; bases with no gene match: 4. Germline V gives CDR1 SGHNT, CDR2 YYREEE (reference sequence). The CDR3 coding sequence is TGTGCCAGCAGCCTAGGACTAGTCAATGAGCAGTTCTTC. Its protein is CASSLGLVNEQFF.

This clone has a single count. CDR3 DNA sequence: TGCGCCAGCAGCCAAGATGGGGCAGGACTAGTCGATGAGCAGTTCTTC. The encoded protein is CASSQDGAGLVDEQFF. V is TRBV4-1 and J is TRBJ2-1; 7 bases agree with TRBD2. J lost 8 bases, V lost 0 bases, and 10 bases had no gene match. In germline, CDR1 is MGHRA, CDR2 YSYEKL. This CDR3 region has 16 residues.

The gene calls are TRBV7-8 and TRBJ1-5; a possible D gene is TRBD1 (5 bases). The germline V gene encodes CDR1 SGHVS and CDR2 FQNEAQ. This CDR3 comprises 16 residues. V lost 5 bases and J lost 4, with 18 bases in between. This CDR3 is CASSTAGTNGNQPQHF. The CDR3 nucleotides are TGTGCCAGCAGCACGGCCGGGACGAATGGGAATCAGCCCCAGCATTTT.